Presented here are 18 T cell receptor beta chains from one specimen sequenced in a study of OX40 agonist ivuxolimab in advanced cancers. Only in-frame clones appear in the TCRdb table, and some are missing; sequencing was by immunoSEQ multiplex PCR. The table lists roughly 60,000 clones, roughly 86% of them singletons. The input for sequencing was CD4+ or CD8+ T cells sorted from blood, taken in a trial of the OX40 agonist ivuxolimab. The origin of the receptors is an adult with an advanced solid tumor such as melanoma, head and neck, liver or kidney cancer.

This chain connects TRBV19 to TRBJ1-2; D possibly corresponds to TRBD1 (5 bases). The CDR3 is 14 amino acids. Germline-derived CDR1 and CDR2 are LNHDA and SQIVND (reference sequence). V was pared by 7 bases and J by 4 bases, with 16 bases between. CDR3 residues: CASTRGWGSYGYTF. In DNA form, the CDR3 reads TGTGCCAGTACCCGGGGCTGGGGCTCCTATGGCTACACCTTC.

The rearrangement links TRBV5-4 to TRBJ2-7; the match to TRBD2 covers 10 bases. The germline gives CDR1 SGHNT, CDR2 YYREEE (reference sequence). J lost 5 bases, V lost 1 base, and 6 bases had no gene match. The CDR3 consists of 15 residues. The CDR3 sequence is CASSLSLAGADEQYF. CDR3 coding DNA: TGTGCCAGCAGCTTGTCGCTAGCGGGAGCGGACGAGCAGTACTTC.

The rearrangement links TRBV9 to TRBJ1-6; D remains ambiguous. The CDR3 loop spans 14 amino acids. The V gene's germline CDR1 is SGDLS and CDR2 YYNGEE. With 3 bases removed from V and 10 bases from J, the gap between germline ends came to 14 bases. CDR3 bases: TGTGCCAGCAGCGCCATATACGAAGGATCACCCCTCCACTTT. The encoded protein is CASSAIYEGSPLHF. The variable domain in full, completed from reference TRBV9 and TRBJ1-6, reads DSGVTQTPKHLITATGQRVTLRCSPRSGDLSVYWYQQSLDQGLQFLIQYYNGEERAKGNILERFSAQQFPDLHSELNLSSLELGDSALYFCASSAIYEGSPLHFGNGTRLTVT.

The genes are TRBV11-2 and TRBJ2-5; D perhaps matches TRBD1 (5 bases). Germline values: CDR1 SGHAT, CDR2 FQNNGV. The V and J ends lost 1 base and 1 base respectively, with 7 bases between them. The CDR3 extends over 14 amino acids. The CDR3 bases are TGTGCCAGCAGCTTAGGACAGTCCCAAGAGACCCAGTACTTC. It yields the protein CASSLGQSQETQYF.

This sequence joins TRBV4-3 and TRBJ2-2; D is perhaps TRBD2 (6 bases). CDR3 length equals 14 residues. Trimming removed 2 bases at V and 5 bases at J, with 9 bases between. CDR1 is LGHNA, CDR2 YSLEER, per germline. DNA for the CDR3: TGCGCCAGCAGCCAACCGGAGGGAACCGGGGAGCTGTTTTTT. It is translated as CASSQPEGTGELFF.

The rearrangement links TRBV5-4 to TRBJ1-2, with D perhaps TRBD1 (5 bases). CDR1 and CDR2 (germline): SGHNT, YYREEE (reference sequence). The CDR3 covers 15 residues. With 2 bases removed from V and 4 bases from J, the gap between germline ends came to 15 bases. The CDR3 loop reads CASSFPQGGSYGYTF. In DNA, the CDR3 is TGTGCCAGCAGCTTCCCGCAGGGCGGTAGCTATGGCTACACCTTC. Looking up the rest from reference TRBV5-4 and TRBJ1-2 gives the full variable domain: ETGVTQSPTHLIKTRGQQVTLRCSSQSGHNTVSWYQQALGQGPQFIFQYYREEENGRGNFPPRFSGLQFPNYSSELNVNALELDDSALYLCASSFPQGGSYGYTFGSGTRLTVV.

The chain recombines TRBV7-9 with TRBJ1-1; D is ambiguous. Trimming left V 0 bases short and J 9 bases short, with 5 bases between. Germline V gene sequence: CDR1 SEHNR, CDR2 FQNEAQ (reference sequence). CDR3 length equals 11 residues. Here the CDR3 reads CASSLAGKAFF. In nucleotides, the CDR3 is TGTGCCAGCAGCTTAGCTGGGAAAGCTTTCTTT.

The V and J genes are TRBV2 and TRBJ1-6; D perhaps matches TRBD1 (5 bases). V dropped 4 bases and J dropped 9 bases, with 7 bases sitting between them. This CDR3 contains 12 residues. The germline CDR1 and CDR2 sequences are SNHLY and FYNNEI. CDR3 sequence: CASSVGGSPLHF. Written as DNA, the CDR3 is TGTGCCAGCAGTGTCGGGGGTTCACCCCTCCACTTT.

The CDR3 sequence: CASSSTDTYYEQYF. The CDR3 bases are TGTGCCAGCTCATCTACTGACACTTACTACGAGCAGTACTTC. This sequence joins TRBV18 and TRBJ2-7; the D is unclear. V shed 5 bases and J shed 3 bases, with 14 bases lying between them. The V gene's germline CDR1 is KGHSH and CDR2 LQKENI. The CDR3 covers 14 residues.

The chain couples TRBV5-1 to TRBJ1-4; D unclear. In germline, CDR1 is SGHRS, CDR2 YFSETQ. Deletions cut 2 bases from V and 5 bases from J, with 13 bases between. The CDR3 has 15 residues. CDR3 protein: CASSFRQDRNEKLFF. In DNA, the CDR3 is TGCGCCAGCAGCTTCAGACAAGATCGGAATGAAAAACTGTTTTTT. The entire variable domain, with the rest obtained from reference TRBV5-1 and TRBJ1-4, is as follows: KAGVTQTPRYLIKTRGQQVTLSCSPISGHRSVSWYQQTPGQGLQFLFEYFSETQRNKGNFPGRFSGRQFSNSRSEMNVSTLELGDSALYLCASSFRQDRNEKLFFGSGTQLSVL.

The chain links TRBV18 to TRBJ1-1; D perhaps matches TRBD1 (5 bases). Between the trimmed V and J ends, which lost 4 bases and 0 bases, there was a span of 9 bases. CDR1 is KGHSH, CDR2 LQKENI, per germline. This CDR3 comprises 14 residues. The CDR3 is CASSRGGVNTEAFF. The CDR3 DNA sequence: TGTGCCAGCTCACGGGGGGGTGTGAACACTGAAGCTTTCTTT.

The CDR3 reads CASGISGGAYNEQFF. For the CDR3, the DNA is TGTGCCAGTGGGATTAGCGGGGGGGCCTACAATGAGCAGTTCTTC. The rearrangement joins TRBV28 to TRBJ2-1; 11 bases are shared with TRBD2. From germline, CDR1 is MDHEN and CDR2 SYDVKM. J was trimmed by 2 bases and V by 9 bases; bases with no gene match: 6. This CDR3 has 15 amino acids.

The CDR3, as DNA: TGCAGCGTTTGGGACGGCGGGGGGGATACGCAGTATTTT. This sequence encodes CSVWDGGGDTQYF. The chain uses TRBV29-1 and TRBJ2-3; TRBD2 agrees at 8 bases. Germline CDR1 reads SQVTM; CDR2 reads ANQGSEA. V trimming: 5 bases; J trimming: 6 bases; junction bases outside the gene matches: 7. The CDR3 spans 13 residues.

This chain links TRBV6-6 with TRBJ2-1, with 9 bases that match TRBD2. From germline, CDR1 is MNHNY and CDR2 SVGAGI (reference sequence). The V segment lost 2 bases and the J segment 9 bases; nucleotides outside the gene matches: 11. This CDR3 spans 16 amino acids. The CDR3 DNA follows: TGTGCCAGCAGTTACCCCCCGGGGGTAGCGGGAGTTGAGCAGTTCTTC. As protein: CASSYPPGVAGVEQFF.

This rearrangement joins TRBV18 to TRBJ2-2, with 9 bases identical to TRBD1. Trimming removed 6 bases from V and 4 bases from J; junction bases left unmatched: 9. This CDR3 is built from 16 residues. Germline assignment: CDR1 KGHSH and CDR2 LQKENI. The CDR3 sequence is CASSRDRGTVTGELFF. In DNA form, the CDR3 reads TGTGCCAGCTCTCGCGACAGGGGGACGGTCACCGGGGAGCTGTTTTTT.

The genes are TRBV28 and TRBJ2-7; 7 bases align to TRBD1. J was trimmed by 3 bases and V by 5 bases; bases with no gene match: 7. The CDR3 contains 14 residues. Germline V lookup: CDR1 MDHEN, CDR2 SYDVKM. Here the CDR3 reads CASSQVRDSYEQYF. The CDR3 nucleotides are TGTGCCAGCAGTCAAGTCCGGGACAGCTACGAGCAGTACTTC. The whole variable domain, filled in from reference TRBV28 and TRBJ2-7, reads DVKVTQSSRYLVKRTGEKVFLECVQDMDHENMFWYRQDPGLGLRLIYFSYDVKMKEKGDIPEGYSVSREKKERFSLILESASTNQTSMYLCASSQVRDSYEQYFGPGTRLTVT.

The chain uses TRBV6-6 and TRBJ2-7, with no clear D. The CDR3 has 14 amino acids. Per the germline V gene, CDR1 is MNHNY and CDR2 is SVGAGI (reference sequence). Deletions cut 6 bases from V and 3 bases from J, with 15 bases between. The CDR3 spells CASSIPEGYYEQYF. The CDR3, as DNA: TGTGCCAGCAGCATCCCTGAAGGGTACTACGAGCAGTACTTC.

J is TRBJ1-4 and V is TRBV5-6, with 9 bases identical to TRBD1. With V trimmed by 4 bases and J by 7 bases, 11 bases remained unmatched. Germline CDR1 is SGHDT and CDR2 is YYEEEE. This CDR3 comprises 16 residues. CDR3 coding DNA: TGTGCCAGCAGCCGAAATTGGGACAGGGAGAGTGAAAAACTGTTTTTT. Its protein is CASSRNWDRESEKLFF.